This TCR beta chain appears in the sequencing data of a study of blood T cell repertoires in COVID-19. Across the whole study: Samples of COVID-19 (acute and convalescent) were obtained from the United States, Italy and Spain. T cells, B-cell-depleted T cells, or PBMCs provided the cDNA or gDNA that served as material.

The V end lost 6 bases, the J end lost 3 bases, and 10 bases lay between the germline ends. This CDR3 region has 13 residues. CDR1 is MNHEY and CDR2 is SMNVEV in the germline V gene (reference sequence). As processed by the authors: By means of reference gene primer amplification, nucleated cell counts were estimated. Assay used: immunoSEQ multiplex PCR; TCRdb lists only in-frame clones, some missing. Clone size and the V and J calls come from that table; the DNA yielded D and trimming. Among more than 85,000 clones listed, 90% to 95% were seen once. This clone was recorded only once. This receptor was taken from a man in his sixties with acute or convalescent COVID-19. The chain combines TRBV27 with TRBJ2-3; D is uncertain. The sample comprised peripheral blood. This chain's CDR3 is CASSRLGTDTQYF. The CDR3 region has the DNA TGTGCCAGCAGCCGCCTCGGGACAGATACGCAGTATTTT.